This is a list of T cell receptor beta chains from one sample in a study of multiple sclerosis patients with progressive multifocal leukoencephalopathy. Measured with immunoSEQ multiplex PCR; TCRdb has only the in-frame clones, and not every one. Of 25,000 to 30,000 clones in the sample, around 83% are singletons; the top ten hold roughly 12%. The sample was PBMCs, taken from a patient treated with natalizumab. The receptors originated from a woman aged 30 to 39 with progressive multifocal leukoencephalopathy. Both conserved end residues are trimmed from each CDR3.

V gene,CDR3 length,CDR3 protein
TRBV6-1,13,ASSEIAGGPETQY
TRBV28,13,ASYPTGGARETQY
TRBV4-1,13,ASSRGTGGGETQY
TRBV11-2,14,ASSVTGTSYTGELF
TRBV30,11,AWSDRVTGELF
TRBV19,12,ASSARQNTGELF
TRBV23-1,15,ASTPGFEGGMWNEQF
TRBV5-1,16,ASSGRLAGEVGQETQY
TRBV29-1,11,SGAGAPRTPLH
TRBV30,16,AWSVGVYGHLMNTEAF
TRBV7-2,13,ASSTSSGSLYEQY
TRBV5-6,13,ASSLGFHRGEKLF
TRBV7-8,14,ASSLVGSQRADTQY
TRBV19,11,ASSIRVDTEAF
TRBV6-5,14,ASSYSPSSERNEQF
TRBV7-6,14,ASSPWPGLANGEQY
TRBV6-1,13,ASFRAGGRTDTQY
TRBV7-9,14,ASSPPDRGFAYEQY
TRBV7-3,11,ASSLMAQETQY
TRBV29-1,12,SVQQTGGAYEQY
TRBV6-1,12,ASSEWGWNSPLH
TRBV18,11,ASSPPSGYEQY
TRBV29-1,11,SVRPPGSDEQF
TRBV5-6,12,ASWGTGGTDTQY
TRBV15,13,ATSRDYPSNQPQH
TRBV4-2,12,ASSQVQGEYEQY
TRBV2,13,ASSDRGQGYQPQH
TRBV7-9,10,ASMDSSYGYT
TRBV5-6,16,ASRRSGSVIESTDTQY
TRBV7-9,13,ASSLKQGLQETQY
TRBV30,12,AWSVRGAKNIQY
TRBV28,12,ASSRTGEDEKLF
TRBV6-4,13,ASSETSGNTGELF
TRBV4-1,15,ASSQEPRGQGVQPQH
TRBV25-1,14,ASSELGAGESEKLF
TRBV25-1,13,ASSEGLAGTGELF
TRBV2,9,ASGYNSPLH
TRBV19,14,ASSTSTRLADNEQF
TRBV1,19,TSSQRSSLRSSGVTTYEQY
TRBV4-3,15,ASSQVGQGERVYEQY
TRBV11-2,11,ASSLTLKGGYT
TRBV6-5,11,ASFGGGNTEAF
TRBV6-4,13,ASSEASGYQETQY
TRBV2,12,ASRGQGTRETQY
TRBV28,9,ASSFGLEQY
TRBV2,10,ASSELVPGPY
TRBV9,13,ASSVPGLAADTQY
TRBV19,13,ASSIGDTYTGELF
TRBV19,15,ASSTGQVGILNEKLF
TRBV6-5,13,ATAGTGSLSYEQY
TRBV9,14,ASTVGSGTSLSEQF
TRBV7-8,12,ASSLKDSQETQY
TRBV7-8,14,ASSLVDRGVTDTQY